This T cell receptor beta chain was recorded in a study of cytomegalovirus exposure and HLA in healthy donors. Study outcomes and limitations: In vitro assays verified that a few CMV-associated chains recognized CMV antigens specifically.

In regard to this clone: As yet, its antigen is unknown.

With 1 base clipped from V and 5 bases from J, the junction kept 7 bases outside the gene matches. Germline CDR1 reads SGHRS; CDR2 reads YFSETQ. This CDR3 has 15 amino acids. The protocol was immunoSEQ multiplex PCR, while the TCRdb copy is restricted to in-frame clones and leaves out a portion. This table has about 400,000 clones, roughly 90% appearing once. The sequence was obtained from a woman younger than 30 in good health and CMV-seronegative. The genes are TRBV5-1 and TRBJ2-5; 8 bases align to TRBD1. The source material was PBMCs. The CDR3 region is CASSLQTGGTETQYF. CDR3 bases: TGCGCCAGCAGCTTGCAAACAGGGGGGACGGAGACCCAGTACTTC.